This passage covers 9 T cell receptor beta chains from one sample sequenced in a study of blood T cell repertoires in COVID-19. Profiling relied on immunoSEQ multiplex PCR, and the TCRdb table lists in-frame clones only, not all of them. This sample yields around 260,000 clones, of which roughly 86% are seen a single time; around 0.7% belongs to the top ten. Source material: peripheral blood. The receptor set was obtained from a human donor in a cohort sampled during active COVID-19.

The V gene is TRBV6-1, the J gene TRBJ2-7; 8 nucleotides agree with TRBD2. There are 14 residues in the CDR3. Germline values: CDR1 MNHNS, CDR2 SASEGT. V lost 1 base, J lost 3 bases, and 2 bases stayed unmatched. The CDR3 here is CASSEVRGGYEQYF. DNA for the CDR3: TGTGCCAGCAGTGAAGTTCGGGGGGGCTACGAGCAGTACTTC.

The gene calls are TRBV7-9 and TRBJ1-4, with unresolved D. Germline CDR1 is SEHNR and CDR2 is FQNEAQ (reference sequence). V gave up 5 bases and J gave up 9 bases, with 13 bases separating them. This CDR3 comprises 13 residues. The DNA of the CDR3 is TGTGCCAGCAGCCTATACTCCCGCCAAAAACTGTTTTTT. It is translated as CASSLYSRQKLFF.

This sequence joins TRBV7-2 and TRBJ1-5; weak D call: TRBD1 (5 bases). Germline V gives CDR1 SGHTA, CDR2 FQGNSA. V lost 5 bases to trimming and J lost 11 bases, with 19 bases between them. The CDR3 has 14 residues. The CDR3 region has the DNA TGTGCCAGCAGCCCTCGGGGGGGGGTTAAGTCCCAGCATTTT. The encoded protein is CASSPRGGVKSQHF.

This chain joins TRBV6-5 and TRBJ1-5, with D unclear. V was clipped by 2 bases and J by 3 bases, with 8 bases between them. CDR1 MNHEY and CDR2 SVGAGI come from the germline V gene. The length of the CDR3 is 14 residues. In DNA, the CDR3 is TGTGCCAGCAGTTACCGTAAGCACAATCAGCCCCAGCATTTT. Protein: CASSYRKHNQPQHF.

This clone was detected many times. The chain has TRBV4-2 and TRBJ2-1; TRBD2 aligns across 8 bases. This CDR3 region has 17 residues. Trimming cost V 4 bases and J 5 bases; bases outside gene matches: 13. CDR1 LGHNA and CDR2 YNFKEQ come from the germline V gene. The CDR3 region has the DNA TGTGCCAGCAGCCGAGAACCCTCCGGGACTAGTCACAATGAGCAGTTCTTC. Translating gives CASSREPSGTSHNEQFF.

This clone was counted between two and nine times. The chain employs TRBV7-9 and TRBJ1-1; perhaps TRBD1 as D (5 bases). The V gene's germline CDR1 is SEHNR and CDR2 FQNEAQ (reference sequence). CDR3 size: 14 residues. Trimming took off 5 bases at V and 4 bases at J, with 14 bases between the two ends. The CDR3 DNA reads TGTGCCAGCAGCGCCTTGGAGGGGTCCACTGAAGCTTTCTTT. As protein: CASSALEGSTEAFF.

The chain employs TRBV30 and TRBJ1-2; D gene uncertain. Per the germline V gene, CDR1 is GTSNPN and CDR2 is SVGIG (reference sequence). The V end lost 0 bases, the J end lost 7 bases, and 12 bases lay between the germline ends. This CDR3 comprises 13 residues. Written as DNA, the CDR3 is TGTGCCTGGAGTGTAATACGGGGTACTGGCTACACCTTC. Translation: CAWSVIRGTGYTF.

The CDR3 sequence: CASSGDGLNYGYTF. The CDR3 region has the DNA TGTGCCAGCAGTGGTGACGGACTGAACTATGGCTACACCTTC. The J gene is TRBJ1-2, the V gene TRBV2; D remains ambiguous. Germline loops: CDR1 SNHLY, CDR2 FYNNEI. The germline V and J ends were trimmed by 4 bases and 2 bases, with 11 bases remaining between them. The CDR3 consists of 14 residues. Using reference TRBV2 and TRBJ1-2 for the parts outside the CDR3, the full variable domain is EPEVTQTPSHQVTQMGQEVILRCVPISNHLYFYWYRQILGQKVEFLVSFYNNEISEKSEIFDDQFSVERPDGSNFTLKIRSTKLEDSAMYFCASSGDGLNYGYTFGSGTRLTVV.

This clone occurred a few times. V and J are TRBV6-1 and TRBJ1-1; possibly TRBD1 for D (6 bases). The V gene's germline CDR1 is MNHNS and CDR2 SASEGT. This CDR3 is 11 amino acids long. The V end was cut by 2 bases, the J end by 10 bases, with 8 bases between. DNA for the CDR3: TGTGCCAGCAGTGAAAGGGGGGGAGCTTTCTTT. It translates to CASSERGGAFF.